Below, 14 T cell receptor beta chains from the same sample are listed, as sequenced in a study of T cell responses to AZD1222 COVID-19 vaccine. The table came from immunoSEQ multiplex PCR; TCRdb's copy has only in-frame clones and leaves some out. The table has roughly 100,000 clones, roughly 85% seen once. The source was peripheral blood, collected on day 0 of AZD1222 vaccination. All receptors derive from an adult in good health.

This rearrangement joins TRBV6-5 to TRBJ1-1; D is unresolved. The CDR3 runs 15 residues. V shed 0 bases and J shed 5 bases, with 13 bases lying between them. From germline, CDR1 is MNHEY and CDR2 SVGAGI. CDR3 region: CASSYSGRSRTEAFF. The CDR3 DNA is TGTGCCAGCAGTTACTCGGGCAGGTCGAGGACTGAAGCTTTCTTT.

With regard to this clone: One end of the junction is discordant with germline, which a read error may explain. The J gene is TRBJ1-1, the V gene TRBV12-3 or TRBV12-4; TRBD1 is a possible D gene (6 bases). The length of the CDR3 is 13 residues. CDR3 bases: TGTGCCAGCAGGTTAGGGGGGCCCACTGAAGCTTTCTTT. This codes for CASRLGGPTEAFF.

V is TRBV11-2 and J is TRBJ2-7, with 9 positions matching TRBD2. The CDR3 contains 14 residues. V was pared by 5 bases and J by 5 bases, with 7 bases of the junction left unmatched. CDR1 is SGHAT, CDR2 FQNNGV, per germline. The CDR3 is CASSEVAGANEQYV. For the CDR3, the DNA is TGTGCCAGCAGCGAAGTAGCGGGAGCAAACGAGCAGTACGTC.

This chain joins TRBV7-9 and TRBJ1-2; TRBD1 matches 9 bases. The CDR3 covers 16 residues. Germline V gene sequence: CDR1 SEHNR, CDR2 FQNEAQ (reference sequence). V was pared by 1 base and J by 6 bases, with 9 bases of the junction left unmatched. CDR3 residues: CASSLEPERTGDGYTF. The CDR3 DNA sequence: TGTGCCAGCAGCTTAGAGCCCGAGAGGACAGGGGATGGCTACACCTTC.

The gene calls are TRBV6-6 and TRBJ1-5; TRBD1 aligns across 8 bases. The CDR3 length is 17 residues. The ends lost 6 bases at V and 4 bases at J; junction bases unmatched: 14. The germline gives CDR1 MNHNY, CDR2 SVGAGI (reference sequence). For the CDR3, the DNA is TGTGCCAGCAGCCGACGACCCTTCGACAGGGGAAATCAGCCCCAGCATTTT. The encoded protein is CASSRRPFDRGNQPQHF.

V usage is TRBV6-5 and J usage is TRBJ1-2, with 8 bases matching TRBD1. The length of the CDR3 is 15 residues. Germline V CDR1 and CDR2: MNHEY, SVGAGI. The V and J ends lost 5 bases and 8 bases, in that order; junction bases with no gene match: 13. CDR3 sequence: CASSQMGTGNSGYTF. CDR3 sequence (DNA): TGTGCCAGCAGTCAAATGGGGACAGGAAATTCAGGCTACACCTTC.

The gene calls are TRBV9 and TRBJ1-3; possible D gene TRBD1, 5 bases. The CDR3 sequence is 17 residues long. In germline, CDR1 is SGDLS, CDR2 YYNGEE. Trimming stripped 0 bases from V and 0 bases from J, with 13 bases between. Here the CDR3 DNA reads TGTGCCAGCAGCGTAGAGTGGGGACCAAACTCTGGAAACACCATATATTTT. It translates to CASSVEWGPNSGNTIYF.

The V call is TRBV4-3, the J call TRBJ2-1; no reliable D call. The CDR3 length is 15 residues. The germline V and J ends were trimmed by 1 base and 7 bases, with 14 bases remaining between them. Germline V lookup: CDR1 LGHNA, CDR2 YSLEER. CDR3 region: CASSQAQTFKNEQFF. Here the CDR3 DNA reads TGCGCCAGCAGCCAAGCCCAGACTTTCAAAAATGAGCAGTTCTTC.

This clone was seen only once. V usage is TRBV27 and J usage is TRBJ1-4; D remains unclear. This CDR3 has 14 residues. CDR1 MNHEY and CDR2 SMNVEV come from the germline V gene (reference sequence). The ends were cut back, 5 bases at V and 8 bases at J, with 15 bases in the middle. The CDR3 loop is CASSPNGLREKLFF. CDR3 sequence (DNA): TGTGCCAGCAGTCCCAACGGGTTGCGGGAAAAACTGTTTTTT.

The chain has TRBV24-1 and TRBJ2-2, with D maybe TRBD1 (5 bases). The germline CDR1 and CDR2 sequences are KGHDR and SFDVKD. The V and J ends lost 10 bases and 4 bases respectively, with 9 bases between them. The CDR3 consists of 12 residues. The CDR3 DNA follows: TGTGCCACTAATACAGGCACCGGGGAGCTGTTTTTT. This gives the protein CATNTGTGELFF.

This chain connects TRBV7-8 to TRBJ1-5, with TRBD1 identical over 10 bases. Trimming at V came to 5 bases and at J to 6 bases, leaving 10 bases not matched to a gene. Germline V gene lookup returns CDR1 SGHVS and CDR2 FQNEAQ. This CDR3 comprises 16 residues. The DNA of the CDR3 is TGTGCCAGCAGCCAACAAATCGGACAGGGGGTTCAGCCCCAGCATTTT. Amino acids: CASSQQIGQGVQPQHF.

V is TRBV30 and J is TRBJ1-5; a weak D match, TRBD1 (6 bases). The V end lost 0 bases, the J end lost 4 bases, and 10 bases lay between the germline ends. This CDR3 is 14 amino acids long. The germline gives CDR1 GTSNPN, CDR2 SVGIG (reference sequence). CDR3 residues: CAWSVGQGNQPQHF. DNA for the CDR3: TGTGCCTGGAGTGTAGGGCAGGGGAATCAGCCCCAGCATTTT.

J is TRBJ1-2 and V is TRBV19; no clear D. The CDR3 consists of 14 residues. With 8 bases removed from V and 6 bases from J, the gap between germline ends came to 19 bases. CDR1 LNHDA and CDR2 SQIVND come from the germline V gene (reference sequence). In nucleotides, the CDR3 is TGTGCCAGTGCACGGTCGGTCTTACCCAATGGCTACACCTTC. This encodes CASARSVLPNGYTF.

The chain carries TRBV7-9 and TRBJ2-3; TRBD1 matches at 10 bases. The germline gives CDR1 SEHNR, CDR2 FQNEAQ (reference sequence). The trim removed 1 base at V and 5 bases at J, leaving 9 bases unmatched. The CDR3 has 17 residues. The CDR3 protein is CASSLEESGQGKDTQYF. For the CDR3, the DNA is TGTGCCAGCAGCTTAGAAGAATCGGGACAGGGGAAAGATACGCAGTATTTT.